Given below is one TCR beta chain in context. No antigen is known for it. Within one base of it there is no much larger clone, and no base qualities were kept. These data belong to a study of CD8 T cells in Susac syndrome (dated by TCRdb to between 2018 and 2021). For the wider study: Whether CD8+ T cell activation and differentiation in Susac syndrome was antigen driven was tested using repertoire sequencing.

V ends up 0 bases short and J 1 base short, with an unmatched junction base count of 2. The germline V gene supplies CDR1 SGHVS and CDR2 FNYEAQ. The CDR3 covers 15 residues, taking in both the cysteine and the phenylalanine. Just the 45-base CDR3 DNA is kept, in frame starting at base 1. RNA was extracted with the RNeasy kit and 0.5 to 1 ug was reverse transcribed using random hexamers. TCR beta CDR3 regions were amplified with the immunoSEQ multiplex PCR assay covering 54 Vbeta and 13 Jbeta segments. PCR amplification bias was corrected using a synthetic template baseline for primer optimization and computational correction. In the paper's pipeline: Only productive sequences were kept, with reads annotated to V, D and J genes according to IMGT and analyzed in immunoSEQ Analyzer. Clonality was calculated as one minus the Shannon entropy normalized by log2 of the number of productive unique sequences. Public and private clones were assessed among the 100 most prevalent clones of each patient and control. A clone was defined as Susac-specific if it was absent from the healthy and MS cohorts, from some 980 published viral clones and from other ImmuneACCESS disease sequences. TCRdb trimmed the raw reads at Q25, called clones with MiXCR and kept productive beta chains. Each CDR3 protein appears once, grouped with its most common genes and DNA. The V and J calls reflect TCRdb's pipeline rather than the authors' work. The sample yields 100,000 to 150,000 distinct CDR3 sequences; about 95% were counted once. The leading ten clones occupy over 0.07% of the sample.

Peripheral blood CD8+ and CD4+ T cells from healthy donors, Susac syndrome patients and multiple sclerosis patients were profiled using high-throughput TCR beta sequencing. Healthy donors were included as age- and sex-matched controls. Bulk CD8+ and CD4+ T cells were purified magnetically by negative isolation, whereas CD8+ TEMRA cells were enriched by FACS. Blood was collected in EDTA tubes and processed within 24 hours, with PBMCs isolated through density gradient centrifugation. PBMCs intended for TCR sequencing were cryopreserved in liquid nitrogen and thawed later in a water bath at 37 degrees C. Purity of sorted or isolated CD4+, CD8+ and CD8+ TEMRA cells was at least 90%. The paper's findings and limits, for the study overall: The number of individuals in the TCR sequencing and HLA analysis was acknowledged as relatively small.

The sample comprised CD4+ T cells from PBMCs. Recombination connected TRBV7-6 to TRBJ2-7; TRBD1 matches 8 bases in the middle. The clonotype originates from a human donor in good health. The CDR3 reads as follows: CASSLAGTGSYEQYF. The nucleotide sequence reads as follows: TGTGCCAGCAGCTTAGCCGGGACAGGATCCTACGAGCAGTACTTC.